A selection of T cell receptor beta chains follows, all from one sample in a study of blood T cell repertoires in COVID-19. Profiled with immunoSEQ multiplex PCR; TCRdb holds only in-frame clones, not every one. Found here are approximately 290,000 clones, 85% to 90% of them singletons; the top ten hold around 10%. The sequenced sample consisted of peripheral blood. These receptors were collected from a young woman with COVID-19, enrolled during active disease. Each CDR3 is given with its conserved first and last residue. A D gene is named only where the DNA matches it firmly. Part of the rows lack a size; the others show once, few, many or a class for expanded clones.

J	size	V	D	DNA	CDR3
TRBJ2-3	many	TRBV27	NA	TGTGCCAGCAGTCCCGGGGGGCCTACGGATACGCAGTATTTT	CASSPGGPTDTQYF
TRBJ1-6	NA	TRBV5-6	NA	TGTGCCAGCAGCATCAGGGGAATCTCCTATAATTCACCCCTCCACTTT	CASSIRGISYNSPLHF
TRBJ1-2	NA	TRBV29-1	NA	TGCAGCGGGACAGAAAACTATGGCTACACCTTC	CSGTENYGYTF
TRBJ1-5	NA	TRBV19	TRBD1	TGTGCCAGTATATCGACAGGGGGCAATCAGCCCCAGCATTTT	CASISTGGNQPQHF
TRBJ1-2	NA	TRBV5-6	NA	TGTGCCAGCAGCACAGGCTACTATGGCTACACCTTC	CASSTGYYGYTF
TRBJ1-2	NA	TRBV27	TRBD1	TGTGCCAGCAGTTTGAGGGGGCATGGCTATGGCTACACCTTC	CASSLRGHGYGYTF
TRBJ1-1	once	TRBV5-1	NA	TGCGCCAGCAGCTTGGCCGGGGGGTTTCTCACTGAAGCTTTCTTT	CASSLAGGFLTEAFF
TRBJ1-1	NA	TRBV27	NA	TGTGCCAGTCTGGGGGGAGTTAACACTGAAGCTTTCTTT	CASLGGVNTEAFF
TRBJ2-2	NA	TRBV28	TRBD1	TGTGCCAGCACCCTACAGGGGGACACCGGGGAGCTGTTTTTT	CASTLQGDTGELFF
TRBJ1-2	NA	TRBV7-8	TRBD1	TGTGCCAGCAGCACCTCAGGGGGCGCTAACTATGGCTACACCTTC	CASSTSGGANYGYTF
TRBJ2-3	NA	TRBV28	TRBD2	TGTGCCAGCAGTCGGGGGGATTACACAGATACGCAGTATTTT	CASSRGDYTDTQYF
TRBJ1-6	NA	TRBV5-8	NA	TGTGCCAGCAGCTTGGAAAGGAGGGCACCAAGGACCCTCCACTTT	CASSLERRAPRTLHF
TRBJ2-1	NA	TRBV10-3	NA	TGTGCCATCAGTGACTCGGGGCGGGGTAACTACAATGAGCAGTTCTTC	CAISDSGRGNYNEQFF
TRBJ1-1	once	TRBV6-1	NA	TGTGCCAGCAGTGATCGGACCGGAAAAGGGGCTGAAGCTTTCTTT	CASSDRTGKGAEAFF
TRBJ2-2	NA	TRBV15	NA	TGTGCCACCAGCAGAGGAACTACCACCGGGGAGCTGTTTTTT	CATSRGTTTGELFF
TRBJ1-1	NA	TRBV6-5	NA	TGTGCCAGCGATCAGGATTGGCTTGAAGCTTTCTTT	CASDQDWLEAFF